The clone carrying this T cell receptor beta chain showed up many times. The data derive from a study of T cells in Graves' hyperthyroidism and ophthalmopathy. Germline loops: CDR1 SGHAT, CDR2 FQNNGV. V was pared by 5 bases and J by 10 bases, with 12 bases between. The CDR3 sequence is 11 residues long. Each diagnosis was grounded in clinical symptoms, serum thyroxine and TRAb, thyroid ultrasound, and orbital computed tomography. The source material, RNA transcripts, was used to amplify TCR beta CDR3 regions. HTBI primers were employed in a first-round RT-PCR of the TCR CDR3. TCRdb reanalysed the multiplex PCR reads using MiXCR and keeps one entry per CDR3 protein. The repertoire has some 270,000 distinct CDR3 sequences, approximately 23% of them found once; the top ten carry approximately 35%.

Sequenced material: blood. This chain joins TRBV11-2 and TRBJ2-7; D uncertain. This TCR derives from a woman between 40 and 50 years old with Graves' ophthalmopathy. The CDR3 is CASSSPVSQYF. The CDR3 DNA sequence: TGTGCCAGCAGCAGCCCCGTCTCTCAGTACTTC.